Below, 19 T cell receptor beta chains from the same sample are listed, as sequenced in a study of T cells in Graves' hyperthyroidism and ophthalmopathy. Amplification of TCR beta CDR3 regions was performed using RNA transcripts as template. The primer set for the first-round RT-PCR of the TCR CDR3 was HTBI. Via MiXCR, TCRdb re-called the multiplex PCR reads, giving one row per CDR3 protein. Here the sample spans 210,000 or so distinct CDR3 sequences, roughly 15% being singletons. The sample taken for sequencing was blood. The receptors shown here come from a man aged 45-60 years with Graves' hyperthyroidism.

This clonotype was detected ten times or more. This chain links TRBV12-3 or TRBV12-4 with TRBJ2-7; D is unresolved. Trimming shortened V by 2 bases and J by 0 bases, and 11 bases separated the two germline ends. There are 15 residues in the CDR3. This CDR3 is CASSLFAFSSYEQYF. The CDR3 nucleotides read TGTGCCAGCAGTTTATTCGCTTTTAGCTCCTACGAGCAGTACTTC.

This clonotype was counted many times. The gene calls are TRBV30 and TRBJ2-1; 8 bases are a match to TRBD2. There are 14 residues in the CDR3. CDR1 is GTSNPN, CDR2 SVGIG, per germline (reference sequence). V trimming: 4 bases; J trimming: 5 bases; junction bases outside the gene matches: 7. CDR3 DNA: TGTGCCTGGAATCTAGCGGGCACCAACAATGAGCAGTTCTTC. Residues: CAWNLAGTNNEQFF.

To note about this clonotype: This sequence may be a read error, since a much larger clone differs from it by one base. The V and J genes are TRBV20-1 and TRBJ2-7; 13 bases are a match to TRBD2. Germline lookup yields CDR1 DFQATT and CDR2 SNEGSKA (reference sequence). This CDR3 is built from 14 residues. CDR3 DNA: TGCGATGCCCTAGGACTAGCGGGGGCCCACGAGCAGTACTTC. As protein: CDALGLAGAHEQYF.

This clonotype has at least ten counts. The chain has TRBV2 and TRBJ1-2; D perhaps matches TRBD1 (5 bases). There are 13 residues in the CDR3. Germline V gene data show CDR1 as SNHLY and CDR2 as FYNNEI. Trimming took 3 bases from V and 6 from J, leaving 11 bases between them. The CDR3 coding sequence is TGTGCCAGCAGTGAGCAGGGTTTGAATGGCTACACCTTC. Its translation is CASSEQGLNGYTF. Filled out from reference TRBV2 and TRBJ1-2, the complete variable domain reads EPEVTQTPSHQVTQMGQEVILRCVPISNHLYFYWYRQILGQKVEFLVSFYNNEISEKSEIFDDQFSVERPDGSNFTLKIRSTKLEDSAMYFCASSEQGLNGYTFGSGTRLTVV.

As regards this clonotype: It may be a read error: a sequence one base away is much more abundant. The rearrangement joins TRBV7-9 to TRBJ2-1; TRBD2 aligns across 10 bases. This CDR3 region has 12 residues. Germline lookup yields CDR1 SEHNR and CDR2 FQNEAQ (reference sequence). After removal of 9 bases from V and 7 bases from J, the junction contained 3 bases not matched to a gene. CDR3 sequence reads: CASETSGNEQFF. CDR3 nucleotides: TGTGCCAGTGAGACTAGCGGGAATGAGCAGTTCTTC.

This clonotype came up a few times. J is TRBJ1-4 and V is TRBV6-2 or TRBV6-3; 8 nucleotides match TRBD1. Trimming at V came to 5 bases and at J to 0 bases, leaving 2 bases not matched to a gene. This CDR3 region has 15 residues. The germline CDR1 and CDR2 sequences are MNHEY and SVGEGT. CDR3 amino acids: CASSLGQATNEKLFF. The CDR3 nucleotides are TGTGCCAGCAGTCTGGGACAGGCAACTAATGAAAAACTGTTTTTT.

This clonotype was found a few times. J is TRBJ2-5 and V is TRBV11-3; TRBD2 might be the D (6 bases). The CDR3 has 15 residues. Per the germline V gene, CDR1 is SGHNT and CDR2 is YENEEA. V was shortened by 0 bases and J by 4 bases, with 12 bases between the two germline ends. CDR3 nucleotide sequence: TGTGCCAGCAGCTTAGAATCTGGGGAGGCAGAGACCCAGTACTTC. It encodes CASSLESGEAETQYF. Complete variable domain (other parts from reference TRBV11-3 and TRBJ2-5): EAGVVQSPRYKIIEKKQPVAFWCNPISGHNTLYWYLQNLGQGPELLIRYENEEAVDDSQLPKDRFSAERLKGVDSTLKIQPAELGDSAVYLCASSLESGEAETQYFGPGTRLLVL.

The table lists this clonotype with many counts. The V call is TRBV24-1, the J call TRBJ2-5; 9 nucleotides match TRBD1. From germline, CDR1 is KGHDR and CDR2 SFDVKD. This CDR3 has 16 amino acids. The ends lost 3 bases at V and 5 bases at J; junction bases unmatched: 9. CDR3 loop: CATSDRGQGDWETQYF. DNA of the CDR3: TGTGCCACCAGTGATCGGGGACAGGGCGACTGGGAGACCCAGTACTTC.

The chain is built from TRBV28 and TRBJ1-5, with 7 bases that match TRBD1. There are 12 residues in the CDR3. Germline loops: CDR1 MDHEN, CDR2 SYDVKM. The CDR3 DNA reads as TGTGCGACTAAGACAGGGTATCAGCCCCAGCATTTT. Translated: CATKTGYQPQHF.

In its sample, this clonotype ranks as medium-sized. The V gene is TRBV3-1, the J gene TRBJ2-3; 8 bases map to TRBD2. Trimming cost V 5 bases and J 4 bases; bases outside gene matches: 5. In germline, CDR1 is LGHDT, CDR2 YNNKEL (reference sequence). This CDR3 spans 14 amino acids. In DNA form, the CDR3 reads TGTGCCAGCAGCTTTGGACTAGCTGCAGATACGCAGTATTTT. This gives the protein CASSFGLAADTQYF.

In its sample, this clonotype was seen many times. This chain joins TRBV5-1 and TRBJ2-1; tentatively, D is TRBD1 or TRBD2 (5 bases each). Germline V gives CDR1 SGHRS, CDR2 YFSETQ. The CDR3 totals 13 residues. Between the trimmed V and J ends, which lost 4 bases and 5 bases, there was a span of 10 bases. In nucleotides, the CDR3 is TGCGCCAGCAGCAGCCGGGACGACAATGAGCAGTTCTTC. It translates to CASSSRDDNEQFF.

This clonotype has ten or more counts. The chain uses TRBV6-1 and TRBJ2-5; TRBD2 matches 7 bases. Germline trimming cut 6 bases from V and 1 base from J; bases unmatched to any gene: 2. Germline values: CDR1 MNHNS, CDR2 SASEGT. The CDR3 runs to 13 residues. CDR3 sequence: CASRRTSQETQYF. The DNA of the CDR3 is TGTGCCAGCAGAAGGACTAGCCAAGAGACCCAGTACTTC.

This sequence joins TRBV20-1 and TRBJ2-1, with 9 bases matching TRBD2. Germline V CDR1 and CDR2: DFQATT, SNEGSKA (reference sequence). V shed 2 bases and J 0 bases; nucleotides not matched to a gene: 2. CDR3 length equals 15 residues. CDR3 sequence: CSARLAGSSYNEQFF. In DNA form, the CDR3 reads TGCAGTGCTAGACTAGCGGGGTCCTCCTACAATGAGCAGTTCTTC.

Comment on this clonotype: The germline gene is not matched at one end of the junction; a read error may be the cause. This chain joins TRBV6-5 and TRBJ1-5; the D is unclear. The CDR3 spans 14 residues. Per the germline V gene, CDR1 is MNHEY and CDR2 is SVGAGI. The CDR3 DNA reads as TGTGCCAGCGGTTACCGGGGTTACGGTCAGCCCCAGCATTTT. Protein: CASGYRGYGQPQHF.

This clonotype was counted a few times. The CDR3 region has the DNA TGTGCCATCAGCACTAGCGGATCCTACGAGCAGTACTTC. It encodes CAISTSGSYEQYF. The V gene is TRBV10-3, the J gene TRBJ2-7; 8 bases line up with TRBD2. V shed 6 bases, J shed 1 base, and the junction held 2 bases outside the gene matches. The germline gives CDR1 ENHRY, CDR2 SYGVKD. The CDR3 covers 13 residues.

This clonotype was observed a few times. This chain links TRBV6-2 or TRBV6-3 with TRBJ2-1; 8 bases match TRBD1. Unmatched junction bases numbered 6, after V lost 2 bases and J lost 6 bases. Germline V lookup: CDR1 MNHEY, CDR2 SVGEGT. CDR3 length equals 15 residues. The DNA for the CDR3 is TGTGCCAGCAGTTACGTCGGACAGGGCTTCAATGAGCAGTTCTTC. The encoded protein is CASSYVGQGFNEQFF.

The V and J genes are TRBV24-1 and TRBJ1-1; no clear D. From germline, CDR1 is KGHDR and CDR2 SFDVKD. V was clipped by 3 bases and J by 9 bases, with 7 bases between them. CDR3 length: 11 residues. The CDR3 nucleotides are TGTGCCACCAGTGATCTCCAAAAAGCTTTCTTT. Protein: CATSDLQKAFF.

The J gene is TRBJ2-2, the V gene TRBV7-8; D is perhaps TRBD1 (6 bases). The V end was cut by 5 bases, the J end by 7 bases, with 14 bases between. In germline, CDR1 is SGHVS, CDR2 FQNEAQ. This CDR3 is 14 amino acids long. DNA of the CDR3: TGTGCCAGCAGCCCCATCAGGGGTCGCGGGGAGCTGTTTTTT. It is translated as CASSPIRGRGELFF. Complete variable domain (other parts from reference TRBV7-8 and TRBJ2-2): GAGVSQSPRYKVAKRGQDVALRCDPISGHVSLFWYQQALGQGPEFLTYFQNEAQLDKSGLPSDRFFAERPEGSVSTLKIQRTQQEDSAVYLCASSPIRGRGELFFGEGSRLTVL.

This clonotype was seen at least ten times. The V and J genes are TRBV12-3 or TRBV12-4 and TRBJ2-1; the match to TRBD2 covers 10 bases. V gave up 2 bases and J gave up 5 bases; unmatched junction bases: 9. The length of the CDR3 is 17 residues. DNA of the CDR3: TGTGCCAGCAGTTTATCCCTCGGACTAGCGGAAGACAATGAGCAGTTCTTC. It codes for CASSLSLGLAEDNEQFF.